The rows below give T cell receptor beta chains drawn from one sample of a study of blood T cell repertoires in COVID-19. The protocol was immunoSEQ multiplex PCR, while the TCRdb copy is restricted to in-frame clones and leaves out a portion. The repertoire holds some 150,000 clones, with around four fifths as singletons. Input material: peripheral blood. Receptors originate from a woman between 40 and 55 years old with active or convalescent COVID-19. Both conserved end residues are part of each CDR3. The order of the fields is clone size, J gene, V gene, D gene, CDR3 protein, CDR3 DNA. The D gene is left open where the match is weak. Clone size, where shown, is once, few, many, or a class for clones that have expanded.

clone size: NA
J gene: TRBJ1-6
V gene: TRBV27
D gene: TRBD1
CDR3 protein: CASSGQDKPLHF
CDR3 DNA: TGTGCCAGCAGTGGACAGGACAAACCCCTCCACTTT

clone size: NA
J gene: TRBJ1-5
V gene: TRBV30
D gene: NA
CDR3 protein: CAWSVGGSNQPQHF
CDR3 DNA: TGTGCCTGGAGTGTGGGGGGGAGCAATCAGCCCCAGCATTTT

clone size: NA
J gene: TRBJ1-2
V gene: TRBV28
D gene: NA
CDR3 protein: CASSPRDNPGYTF
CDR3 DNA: TGTGCCAGCAGTCCCCGGGACAACCCTGGCTACACCTTC

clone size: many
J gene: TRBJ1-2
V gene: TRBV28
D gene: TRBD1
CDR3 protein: CASVRQGQNYGYTF
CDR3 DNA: TGTGCCAGTGTAAGACAGGGGCAAAACTATGGCTACACCTTC

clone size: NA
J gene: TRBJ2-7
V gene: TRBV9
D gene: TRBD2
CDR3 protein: CASSVVPELRAGGRSEQYF
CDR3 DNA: TGTGCCAGCAGCGTCGTTCCAGAATTACGAGCGGGAGGGAGGTCCGAGCAGTACTTC

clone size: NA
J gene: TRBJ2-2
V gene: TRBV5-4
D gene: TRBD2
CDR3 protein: CASSQTSGGPPGELFF
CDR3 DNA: TGTGCCAGCAGCCAGACTAGCGGGGGGCCCCCCGGGGAGCTGTTTTTT

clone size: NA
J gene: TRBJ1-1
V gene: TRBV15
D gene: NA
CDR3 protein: CATSIYRVGNTEAFF
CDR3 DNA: TGTGCCACCAGCATATACAGGGTAGGGAACACTGAAGCTTTCTTT

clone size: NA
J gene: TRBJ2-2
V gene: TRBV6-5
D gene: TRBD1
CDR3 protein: CGGRDSRNTGELFF
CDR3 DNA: TGTGGCGGACGGGACAGCCGAAACACCGGGGAGCTGTTTTTT

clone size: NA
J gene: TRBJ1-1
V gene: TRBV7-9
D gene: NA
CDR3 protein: CASSFPGTEAFF
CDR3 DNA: TGTGCCAGCAGCTTCCCGGGGACTGAAGCTTTCTTT

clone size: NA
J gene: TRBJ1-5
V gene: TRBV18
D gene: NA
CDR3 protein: CASSPPAGAQHF
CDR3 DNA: TGTGCCAGCTCACCACCGGCGGGGGCCCAGCATTTT

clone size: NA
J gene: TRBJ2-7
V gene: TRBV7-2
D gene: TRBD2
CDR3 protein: CASSPWGGENYEQYF
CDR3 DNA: TGTGCCAGCAGCCCCTGGGGGGGGGAGAACTACGAGCAGTACTTC

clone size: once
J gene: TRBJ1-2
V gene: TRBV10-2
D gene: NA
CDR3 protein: CASSEAGTVLEGYTF
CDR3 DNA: TGCGCCAGCAGTGAAGCTGGCACGGTCCTAGAGGGCTACACCTTC

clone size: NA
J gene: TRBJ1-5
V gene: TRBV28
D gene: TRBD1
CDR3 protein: CASSLVGTGYQPQHF
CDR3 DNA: TGTGCCAGCAGCCTAGTTGGGACAGGCTATCAGCCCCAGCATTTT

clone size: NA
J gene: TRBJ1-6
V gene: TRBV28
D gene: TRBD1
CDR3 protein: CASSATGGRSYNSPLHF
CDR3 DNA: TGTGCCAGCAGTGCCACAGGGGGGCGCTCCTATAATTCACCCCTCCACTTT

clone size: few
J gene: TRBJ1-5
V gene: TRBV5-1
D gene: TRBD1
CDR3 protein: CASSPGQDNQPQHF
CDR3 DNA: TGCGCCAGCAGCCCTGGACAGGACAATCAGCCCCAGCATTTT

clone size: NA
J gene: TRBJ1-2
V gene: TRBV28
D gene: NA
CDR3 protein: CASSIQINYGYTF
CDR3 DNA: TGTGCCAGCAGTATACAGATAAACTATGGCTACACCTTC